One and the same sample provided the 21 T cell receptor beta chains below, sequenced in a study of T cell responses to AZD1222 COVID-19 vaccine. Method: immunoSEQ multiplex PCR; TCRdb's copy keeps in-frame clones and lacks some. The top ten hold 20% to 25% of the sample, which has 93,000 or so clones, roughly 88% seen once. Sequenced here: peripheral blood, sampled on day 0 of AZD1222 vaccination. All receptors derive from an adult in good health.

This clone was seen once. At one end the junction does not follow the germline gene, possibly because of a read error. The rearrangement uses TRBV28 and TRBJ2-3; D uncertain. The CDR3 is 12 residues long. Looked up from germline, CDR1 is MDHEN and CDR2 is SYDVKM. This CDR3 reads CATGVPTYTQYF. Here the CDR3 DNA reads TGTGCCACTGGAGTACCCACATATACGCAGTATTTT.

This clone was observed a few times. The gene calls are TRBV19 and TRBJ1-2, with TRBD1 as a possible D gene (6 bases). The CDR3 is 13 residues long. From germline, CDR1 is LNHDA and CDR2 SQIVND (reference sequence). Trimming left V 5 bases short and J 8 bases short, with 15 bases between. The CDR3 region is CASSPLQGRGYTF. CDR3 nucleotides: TGTGCCAGTAGTCCACTGCAGGGGCGCGGCTACACCTTC.

The chain couples TRBV4-3 to TRBJ1-3; TRBD1 aligns across 9 bases. Germline CDR1 reads LGHNA; CDR2 reads YSLEER. After removal of 1 base from V and 8 bases from J, the junction contained 12 bases not matched to a gene. The CDR3 is made up of 17 amino acids. The CDR3 DNA follows: TGCGCCAGCAGCCAAGTTCCTGTAGACAGGGGGGCGGACACCATATATTTT. Residues: CASSQVPVDRGADTIYF.

This rearrangement joins TRBV2 to TRBJ2-5; the match to TRBD1 covers 8 bases. This CDR3 has 15 amino acids. Losses at the gene ends were 7 bases for V and 5 bases for J; bases not matched to a gene: 12. Germline V lookup: CDR1 SNHLY, CDR2 FYNNEI. The CDR3 sequence: CASKEQGEGWETQYF. CDR3 nucleotides: TGTGCCAGCAAAGAACAGGGGGAAGGGTGGGAGACCCAGTACTTC. Full variable domain (rest looked up from reference TRBV2 and TRBJ2-5): EPEVTQTPSHQVTQMGQEVILRCVPISNHLYFYWYRQILGQKVEFLVSFYNNEISEKSEIFDDQFSVERPDGSNFTLKIRSTKLEDSAMYFCASKEQGEGWETQYFGPGTRLLVL.

V is TRBV5-4 and J is TRBJ2-5; 9 nucleotides match TRBD1. In germline, CDR1 is SGHNT, CDR2 YYREEE (reference sequence). The CDR3 consists of 15 residues. Trimming cost V 4 bases and J 2 bases; bases outside gene matches: 6. CDR3 nucleotide sequence: TGTGCCAGCAGCACAGGACAGGGGATTCAAGAGACCCAGTACTTC. Translation: CASSTGQGIQETQYF. Using reference TRBV5-4 and TRBJ2-5 for the parts outside the CDR3, the full variable domain is ETGVTQSPTHLIKTRGQQVTLRCSSQSGHNTVSWYQQALGQGPQFIFQYYREEENGRGNFPPRFSGLQFPNYSSELNVNALELDDSALYLCASSTGQGIQETQYFGPGTRLLVL.

This chain links TRBV24-1 with TRBJ1-2, with no clear D. The germline V gene has CDR1 KGHDR and CDR2 SFDVKD. The length of the CDR3 is 12 residues. Trimming took off 9 bases at V and 0 bases at J, with 7 bases between the two ends. For the CDR3, the DNA is TGTGCCACCCATACGACTAACTATGGCTACACCTTC. Translating gives CATHTTNYGYTF.

The chain links TRBV6-5 to TRBJ1-5; D is perhaps TRBD1 (5 bases). Germline V gives CDR1 MNHEY, CDR2 SVGAGI. Trimming pared 5 bases from V and 1 base from J, leaving 12 bases between. The CDR3 is made up of 15 amino acids. CDR3 region: CASSPGPLSNQPQHF. CDR3 nucleotide sequence: TGTGCCAGCAGTCCAGGGCCCTTAAGCAATCAGCCCCAGCATTTT.

DNA for the CDR3: TGTGCCAGCAGCTTAGCTGGGTACAATCAGCCCCAGCATTTT. Translating it yields CASSLAGYNQPQHF. The chain couples TRBV7-6 to TRBJ1-5, with D hard to call. In germline, CDR1 is SGHVS, CDR2 FNYEAQ. Trimming cost V 0 bases and J 3 bases, with 6 bases left between them. The CDR3 loop spans 14 amino acids.

The chain carries TRBV10-3 and TRBJ2-3; 7 bases map to TRBD1. J gave up 2 bases and V 7 bases, and 6 bases lay outside the gene matches. Germline assignment: CDR1 ENHRY and CDR2 SYGVKD. The CDR3 contains 14 residues. The CDR3 bases are TGTGCCATCACCCGGGACAGCCTCACAGATACGCAGTATTTT. Translated, it gives CAITRDSLTDTQYF.

The V call is TRBV28, the J call TRBJ2-2; tentatively, D is TRBD1 (6 bases). CDR3 length: 14 amino acids. Germline CDR1 is MDHEN and CDR2 is SYDVKM. Between the trimmed V and J ends, which lost 10 bases and 6 bases, there was a span of 18 bases. This CDR3 reads CATTEQGSPGELFF. In nucleotides, the CDR3 is TGTGCCACCACCGAACAGGGTTCGCCCGGGGAGCTGTTTTTT.

The V gene is TRBV6-5, the J gene TRBJ1-3, with D unresolved. The CDR3 has 13 residues. The V gene lost 7 bases and the J gene lost 1 base, with 8 bases spanning the gap. The germline V gene has CDR1 MNHEY and CDR2 SVGAGI. CDR3 protein: CASTTPSGNTIYF. CDR3 nucleotide sequence: TGTGCCAGCACCACACCGTCTGGAAACACCATATATTTT.

The V gene is TRBV6-5, the J gene TRBJ2-7; D is possibly TRBD2 (6 bases). Germline CDR1 and CDR2: MNHEY and SVGAGI. The CDR3 is made up of 16 amino acids. Deletions cut 0 bases from V and 3 bases from J, with 15 bases between. The CDR3 loop is CASSYSPLGGLYEQYF. The CDR3 nucleotides read TGTGCCAGCAGTTACTCGCCACTGGGGGGACTCTACGAGCAGTACTTC.

This clone was seen a single time. The V call is TRBV7-9, the J call TRBJ2-2, with a tentative D call TRBD2 (6 bases). Trimming left V 7 bases short and J 0 bases short, with 12 bases between. CDR1 and CDR2 (germline): SEHNR, FQNEAQ (reference sequence). CDR3 length: 15 amino acids. The CDR3 region is CASTLRGANTGELFF. CDR3 DNA sequence: TGTGCCAGCACCCTGCGGGGAGCGAACACCGGGGAGCTGTTTTTT.

The chain employs TRBV20-1 and TRBJ1-1; D uncertain. Germline V lookup: CDR1 DFQATT, CDR2 SNEGSKA (reference sequence). The CDR3 has 11 amino acids. Trimming stripped 5 bases from V and 0 bases from J, with 4 bases between. The CDR3 coding sequence is TGCAGTGCTGCCCTGAACACTGAAGCTTTCTTT. Translating gives CSAALNTEAFF.

This chain links TRBV3-1 (or the pseudogene TRBV3-2) with TRBJ2-2, with 7 nucleotides matching TRBD2. Losses at the gene ends were 4 bases for V and 5 bases for J; bases not matched to a gene: 7. Germline V CDR1 and CDR2: LGHDT, YNNKEL (reference sequence). The CDR3 totals 15 residues. CDR3 in amino acids: CASSLAGERTGELFF. The CDR3 nucleotides read TGTGCCAGCAGCCTCGCGGGAGAGAGGACCGGGGAGCTGTTTTTT.

The chain has TRBV19 and TRBJ1-6; D is perhaps TRBD1 (6 bases). The CDR3 length is 16 residues. Germline V gives CDR1 LNHDA, CDR2 SQIVND (reference sequence). V was pared by 4 bases and J by 8 bases, with 18 bases between. CDR3 DNA: TGTGCCAGTAGTACGGTGGGGGGGCGAGGCGATTCACCCCTCCACTTT. It translates to CASSTVGGRGDSPLHF.

The V call is TRBV11-3, the J call TRBJ1-1; unclear D gene. Looked up from germline, CDR1 is SGHNT and CDR2 is YENEEA. The CDR3 is made up of 19 amino acids. Trimming shortened V by 0 bases and J by 0 bases, and 20 bases separated the two germline ends. The CDR3: CASSLEICCAEKMNTEAFF. Written as DNA, the CDR3 is TGTGCCAGCAGCTTAGAAATATGTTGTGCAGAAAAAATGAACACTGAAGCTTTCTTT. The complete variable domain, with remaining parts taken from reference TRBV11-3 and TRBJ1-1, reads EAGVVQSPRYKIIEKKQPVAFWCNPISGHNTLYWYLQNLGQGPELLIRYENEEAVDDSQLPKDRFSAERLKGVDSTLKIQPAELGDSAVYLCASSLEICCAEKMNTEAFFGQGTRLTVV.

The rearrangement uses TRBV28 and TRBJ1-6; 8 positions match TRBD1. Germline V gives CDR1 MDHEN, CDR2 SYDVKM. The CDR3 is made up of 17 amino acids. V dropped 2 bases and J dropped 10; count of bases not matched to a gene: 13. The CDR3 region is CASSLPQGAEVVSPLHF. The CDR3 coding sequence is TGTGCCAGCAGTTTACCCCAGGGGGCGGAGGTCGTATCACCCCTCCACTTT.

Of note for this clone: This same CDR3 is encoded by further DNA sequences in the sample. The rearrangement joins TRBV11-3 to TRBJ2-1; TRBD2 agrees at 15 bases. Germline CDR1 is SGHNT and CDR2 is YENEEA. V lost 5 bases and J lost 7; bases outside the gene matches: 3. The CDR3 totals 15 residues. The CDR3 loop reads CASSPGLAGGNEQFF. The CDR3 DNA is TGTGCCAGCAGCCCAGGACTAGCGGGAGGGAATGAGCAGTTCTTC.

The chain recombines TRBV6-2 or TRBV6-3 with TRBJ1-2, with 8 bases identical to TRBD1. After removal of 2 bases from V and 8 bases from J, the junction contained 25 bases not matched to a gene. Germline V gene sequence: CDR1 MNHEY, CDR2 SVGEGT. The CDR3 contains 20 residues. CDR3 nucleotides: TGTGCCAGCAGTTACATCCTGTCCGGGACCATTGGACAGGGAGTGAGGGGCTACACCTTC. Translating gives CASSYILSGTIGQGVRGYTF.

CDR3 loop: CASSPRGGQADTQYF. The CDR3 DNA is TGTGCCAGCAGCCCGCGCGGGGGCCAGGCAGATACGCAGTATTTT. The chain uses TRBV13 and TRBJ2-3, with a weak D call TRBD2 (7 bases). Germline-derived CDR1 and CDR2 are PRHDT and FYEKMQ (reference sequence). V was pared by 5 bases and J by 4 bases, with 16 bases between. CDR3 length equals 15 residues.